These 11 T cell receptor beta chains share one sample of origin, sequenced in a study of response to subunit inactivated influenza vaccine. TCRdb used MiXCR to reprocess the RT-PCR reads, holding one entry per CDR3 protein. Among 400,000 to 650,000 distinct CDR3 sequences, 6% to 9% were seen once, and the ten largest hold around 13%. Specimen: PBMCs from blood, collected less than 25 months after vaccination. The source is a man between 50 and 69 years old who received an inactivated influenza vaccine.

This chain joins TRBV10-1 and TRBJ2-3; TRBD1 aligns across 7 bases. This CDR3 is built from 16 residues. Germline CDR1 and CDR2: WNHNN and SYGVQD (reference sequence). The V segment lost 4 bases and the J segment 1 base; nucleotides outside the gene matches: 8. This CDR3 is CASSGNTGAGTDTQYF. The DNA of the CDR3 is TGCGCCAGCAGTGGCAATACAGGGGCTGGCACAGATACGCAGTATTTT.

In its sample, this clonotype was seen many times. This chain links TRBV5-6 with TRBJ2-4; TRBD2 might be the D (5 bases). Germline CDR1 is SGHDT and CDR2 is YYEEEE. CDR3 size: 12 residues. Trimming cost V 0 bases and J 7 bases, with 5 bases left between them. The DNA of the CDR3 is TGTGCCAGCAGCTTGGGCGGGAACATTCAGTACTTC. It is translated as CASSLGGNIQYF. The full variable domain, in which reference TRBV5-6 and TRBJ2-4 provide the parts outside the CDR3, is DAGVTQSPTHLIKTRGQQVTLRCSPKSGHDTVSWYQQALGQGPQFIFQYYEEEERQRGNFPDRFSGHQFPNYSSELNVNALLLGDSALYLCASSLGGNIQYFGAGTRLSVL.

This clonotype was found a few times. This may be a read error, as it is one base from a much larger clone. This sequence joins TRBV7-8 and TRBJ1-2; 7 bases agree with TRBD1. The CDR3 extends over 13 amino acids. CDR1 SGHVS and CDR2 FQNEAQ come from the germline V gene. J lost 2 bases, V lost 5 bases, and 2 bases had no gene match. The CDR3, as DNA: TGTGCCAGCAGCACGGGACAGAACTATGGCTACACCTTC. It encodes CASSTGQNYGYTF.

This clonotype was detected ten times or more. The chain combines TRBV6-2 or TRBV6-3 with TRBJ2-1; D possibly corresponds to TRBD2 (6 bases). Germline V gives CDR1 MNHEY, CDR2 SVGEGT. V was pared by 6 bases and J by 1 base, with 10 bases between. The CDR3 spans 14 residues. As DNA, the CDR3 is TGTGCCAGCAGACGGGACTTATCCTACAATGAGCAGTTCTTC. Residues: CASRRDLSYNEQFF.

The V and J genes are TRBV11-2 and TRBJ2-1; 9 bases align to TRBD2. The CDR3 is made up of 18 amino acids. The V segment lost 1 base and the J segment 2 bases; nucleotides outside the gene matches: 9. CDR1 and CDR2 (germline): SGHAT, FQNNGV. CDR3 bases: TGTGCCAGCAGCTTAGTACGAAGCGGGAGGCCCCCCTACAATGAGCAGTTCTTC. Its protein is CASSLVRSGRPPYNEQFF.

Only a few counts were recorded for this clonotype. This chain uses TRBV5-4 with TRBJ2-1; D may be TRBD2 (6 bases). This CDR3 is 16 amino acids long. V gave up 3 bases and J gave up 0 bases, with 13 bases separating them. Per the germline V gene, CDR1 is SGHNT and CDR2 is YYREEE (reference sequence). In DNA, the CDR3 is TGTGCCAGCAGCTCTACACGGGGGAGCTCCTACAATGAGCAGTTCTTC. This gives the protein CASSSTRGSSYNEQFF.

The DNA for the CDR3 is TGTGCCAGCAGCTTAGTTGGTACCACCAATGAGCAGTTCTTC. This gives the protein CASSLVGTTNEQFF. V usage is TRBV7-2 and J usage is TRBJ2-1, with no clear D. CDR1 SGHTA and CDR2 FQGNSA come from the germline V gene. The CDR3 consists of 14 residues. The V gene lost 1 base and the J gene lost 6 bases, with 10 bases spanning the gap. The whole variable domain, remainder taken from reference TRBV7-2 and TRBJ2-1, is GAGVSQSPSNKVTEKGKDVELRCDPISGHTALYWYRQSLGQGLEFLIYFQGNSAPDKSGLPSDRFSAERTGGSVSTLTIQRTQQEDSAVYLCASSLVGTTNEQFFGPGTRLTVL.

This clonotype has just a few counts. The rearrangement links TRBV18 to TRBJ2-1, with 8 positions matching TRBD2. This CDR3 contains 15 residues. V shed 3 bases and J 6 bases; nucleotides not matched to a gene: 7. CDR1 is KGHSH and CDR2 is LQKENI in the germline V gene. The CDR3: CASSPPAGAGNEQFF. DNA of the CDR3: TGTGCCAGCTCACCCCCAGCGGGAGCTGGCAATGAGCAGTTCTTC.

A few counts support this clonotype. The V call is TRBV20-1, the J call TRBJ2-3; 9 positions agree with TRBD2. V shed 3 bases, J shed 7 bases, and the junction held 11 bases outside the gene matches. The germline V gene has CDR1 DFQATT and CDR2 SNEGSKA (reference sequence). This CDR3 contains 15 residues. The CDR3 region has the DNA TGCAGTGCTAGGGGAGGCGGCGGGGGGGTATATACGCAGTATTTT. Protein: CSARGGGGGVYTQYF.

This clonotype was seen a handful of times. This sequence joins TRBV11-2 and TRBJ2-5; 9 bases are shared with TRBD1. V lost 5 bases, J lost 2 bases, and 6 bases stayed unmatched. CDR3 size: 15 residues. Germline loops: CDR1 SGHAT, CDR2 FQNNGV. The CDR3 nucleotides are TGTGCCAGCAGCGGAACAGGGGGCGGGCAAGAGACCCAGTACTTC. It is translated as CASSGTGGGQETQYF.

This rearrangement joins TRBV3-1 to TRBJ2-2; D is unclear. The CDR3 has 17 amino acids. Deletions cut 5 bases from V and 4 bases from J, with 20 bases between. CDR1 is LGHDT and CDR2 is YNNKEL in the germline V gene (reference sequence). The CDR3 loop is CASSSDRSRRRTGELFF. The CDR3 nucleotides are TGTGCCAGCAGCTCGGATCGGAGCCGACGGCGCACCGGGGAGCTGTTTTTT.